This T cell receptor beta chain was recovered during a study of identical twins. This clonotype showed up just a few times. J gave up 5 bases and V 0 bases, and 6 bases lay outside the gene matches. The germline V gene has CDR1 LGHNA and CDR2 YNFKEQ. The CDR3 runs 17 residues. MiXCR, run by TCRdb on the 5' RACE reads, gives a single entry per CDR3 protein. The sample has 700,000 or so distinct CDR3 sequences; around 20% are singletons. These same data were also listed under a study on T cells expressing NK-cell markers.

The sequenced sample was PBMCs. This receptor was obtained from a woman aged 18-29 years in good health. The chain employs TRBV4-2 and TRBJ2-2, with 10 nucleotides matching TRBD2. DNA for the CDR3: TGTGCCAGCAGCCAAGATGCCGGGACTAGCGAGACCGGGGAGCTGTTTTTT. Protein sequence: CASSQDAGTSETGELFF.